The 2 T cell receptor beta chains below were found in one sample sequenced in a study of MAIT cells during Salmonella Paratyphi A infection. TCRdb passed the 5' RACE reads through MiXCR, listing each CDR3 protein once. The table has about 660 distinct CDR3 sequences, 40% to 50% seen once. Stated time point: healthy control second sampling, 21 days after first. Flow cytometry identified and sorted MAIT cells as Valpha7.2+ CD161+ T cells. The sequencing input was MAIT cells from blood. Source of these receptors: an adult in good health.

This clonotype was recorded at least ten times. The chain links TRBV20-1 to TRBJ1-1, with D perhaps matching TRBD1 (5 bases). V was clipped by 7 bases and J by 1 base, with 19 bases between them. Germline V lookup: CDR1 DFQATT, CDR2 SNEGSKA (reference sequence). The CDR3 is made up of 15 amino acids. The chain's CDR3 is CSVRGDVRPNTEAFF. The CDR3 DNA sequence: TGCAGTGTCAGAGGGGACGTGCGACCGAACACTGAAGCTTTCTTT.

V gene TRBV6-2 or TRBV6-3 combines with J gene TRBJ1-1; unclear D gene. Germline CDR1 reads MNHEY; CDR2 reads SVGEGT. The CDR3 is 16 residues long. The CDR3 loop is CARVLDEGSTGTEAFF. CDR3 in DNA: TGTGCTAGAGTCCTAGATGAGGGCTCCACGGGTACTGAAGCTTTCTTT.